Each of the 20 T cell receptor beta chains below was sequenced from the same sample in a study of follicular helper T cells after annual influenza vaccination. Generated by immunoSEQ multiplex PCR, the TCRdb table keeps only in-frame clones and is missing some. The data hold 10,000 or so clones, with 75% to 90% observed a single time. Time point specified: 2015-2016 season, 7 days after influenza vaccination. The material sequenced was CXCR5- memory CD4+ T cells sorted from blood, taken 7 days after influenza vaccination. The origin of the receptors is an adult who received the influenza vaccine.

The V and J genes are TRBV30 and TRBJ1-1, with unresolved D. CDR3 length: 12 residues. Germline assignment: CDR1 GTSNPN and CDR2 SVGIG (reference sequence). V was pared by 0 bases and J by 3 bases, with 5 bases between. The CDR3 sequence: CAWSVLDTEAFF. CDR3 nucleotide sequence: TGTGCCTGGAGTGTTCTGGACACTGAAGCTTTCTTT. Full variable domain (rest looked up from reference TRBV30 and TRBJ1-1): SQTIHQWPATLVQPVGSPLSLECTVEGTSNPNLYWYRQAAGRGLQLLFYSVGIGQISSEVPQNLSASRPQDRQFILSSKKLLLSDSGFYLCAWSVLDTEAFFGQGTRLTVV.

The CDR3 region is CASSLRDRGKKLFF. In DNA, the CDR3 is TGTGCCAGCAGTCTGAGGGACAGGGGAAAAAAACTGTTTTTT. The chain joins TRBV27 to TRBJ1-4; TRBD1 agrees at 10 bases. The CDR3 is made up of 14 amino acids. Germline V gene lookup returns CDR1 MNHEY and CDR2 SMNVEV (reference sequence). V dropped 5 bases and J dropped 9; count of bases not matched to a gene: 6.

The chain recombines TRBV2 with TRBJ1-4, with D tentatively TRBD1 (5 bases). The V gene's germline CDR1 is SNHLY and CDR2 FYNNEI. Trimming took 8 bases from V and 0 from J, leaving 19 bases between them. This CDR3 contains 17 residues. The CDR3 nucleotides read TGTGCCAGCTTGGCAACAGGTTGGGGCACAACTAATGAAAAACTGTTTTTT. Translating it yields CASLATGWGTTNEKLFF. Based on the CDR3 plus reference TRBV2 and TRBJ1-4, the full variable domain is EPEVTQTPSHQVTQMGQEVILRCVPISNHLYFYWYRQILGQKVEFLVSFYNNEISEKSEIFDDQFSVERPDGSNFTLKIRSTKLEDSAMYFCASLATGWGTTNEKLFFGSGTQLSVL.

This chain connects TRBV27 to TRBJ2-3, with D maybe TRBD2 (7 bases). This CDR3 has 14 residues. The germline CDR1 and CDR2 sequences are MNHEY and SMNVEV (reference sequence). V lost 4 bases to trimming and J lost 1 base, with 9 bases between them. The CDR3 here is CASSYGGRTDTQYF. CDR3 nucleotide sequence: TGTGCCAGCAGTTACGGGGGGCGCACAGATACGCAGTATTTT.

V usage is TRBV7-9 and J usage is TRBJ1-1; perhaps TRBD1 as D (5 bases). The CDR3 is 14 amino acids. The V end lost 8 bases, the J end lost 2 bases, and 15 bases lay between the germline ends. From germline, CDR1 is SEHNR and CDR2 FQNEAQ (reference sequence). CDR3 in amino acids: CASGPWGFNTEAFF. CDR3 nucleotides: TGTGCCAGCGGGCCGTGGGGGTTCAACACTGAAGCTTTCTTT.

This rearrangement joins TRBV11-2 to TRBJ2-5; possibly TRBD1 for D (5 bases). V lost 1 base, J lost 5 bases, and 8 bases lay in between. The CDR3 has 13 residues. CDR1 SGHAT and CDR2 FQNNGV come from the germline V gene. CDR3 sequence reads: CASSLGQIETQYF. The CDR3 nucleotides read TGTGCCAGCAGCTTAGGACAGATTGAGACCCAGTACTTC.

This chain links TRBV9 with TRBJ2-5; 7 bases are a match to TRBD1. Germline loops: CDR1 SGDLS, CDR2 YYNGEE. The CDR3 loop spans 15 amino acids. V lost 0 bases, J lost 5 bases, and 7 bases stayed unmatched. The CDR3 bases are TGTGCCAGCAGCGTAGAAGGGGGCGAGTGGGAGACCCAGTACTTC. Amino acid sequence: CASSVEGGEWETQYF.

The chain is built from TRBV5-1 and TRBJ2-3; 7 positions agree with TRBD2. V dropped 0 bases and J dropped 0; count of bases not matched to a gene: 4. The CDR3 is made up of 16 amino acids. CDR1 and CDR2 (germline): SGHRS, YFSETQ. The CDR3 reads CASSLVPGGSTDTQYF. The CDR3 DNA reads TGCGCCAGCAGCTTGGTACCGGGGGGTAGCACAGATACGCAGTATTTT.

The table lists this clone with a count of one. The chain carries TRBV9 and TRBJ1-1; D not certain. Trimming shortened V by 3 bases and J by 4 bases, and 13 bases separated the two germline ends. This CDR3 has 14 residues. Germline lookup yields CDR1 SGDLS and CDR2 YYNGEE. The CDR3 is CASSASLGGTEAFF. Here the CDR3 DNA reads TGTGCCAGCAGCGCCTCCCTAGGAGGCACTGAAGCTTTCTTT.

The chain combines TRBV9 with TRBJ2-2; 11 bases match TRBD2. J gave up 3 bases and V 8 bases, and 9 bases lay outside the gene matches. The germline CDR1 and CDR2 sequences are SGDLS and YYNGEE. The CDR3 is 16 amino acids. The CDR3 spells CASATGTSGYTGELFF. Here the CDR3 DNA reads TGTGCCAGTGCAACGGGGACTAGCGGATACACCGGGGAGCTGTTTTTT.

This clone was detected once. The chain carries TRBV28 and TRBJ1-1; D is uncertain. Germline V gene lookup returns CDR1 MDHEN and CDR2 SYDVKM. The CDR3 has 11 residues. The V end lost 3 bases, the J end lost 7 bases, and 6 bases lay between the germline ends. The chain's CDR3 is CASSFQLEAFF. CDR3 DNA: TGTGCCAGCAGTTTCCAGCTTGAAGCTTTCTTT.

The chain links TRBV5-8 to TRBJ2-2; D uncertain. Germline CDR1 SGHTS, CDR2 YDEGEE. The CDR3 totals 12 residues. Trimming removed 0 bases at V and 5 bases at J, with 2 bases between. The CDR3 DNA follows: TGTGCCAGCAGCTTGGATACCGGGGAGCTGTTTTTT. It yields the protein CASSLDTGELFF.

The CDR3 region has the DNA TGTGCCAGCGGGGGACAAGGCGTAACTAATGAAAAACTGTTTTTT. Its translation: CASGGQGVTNEKLFF. The chain combines TRBV2 with TRBJ1-4, with D possibly TRBD1 on 6 matching bases. The germline gives CDR1 SNHLY, CDR2 FYNNEI. This CDR3 is built from 15 residues. The V and J ends lost 8 bases and 1 base respectively, with 14 bases between them.

The V gene is TRBV5-1, the J gene TRBJ2-5; D gene unclear. V was shortened by 0 bases and J by 4 bases, with 10 bases between the two germline ends. Germline V CDR1 and CDR2: SGHRS, YFSETQ. This CDR3 is built from 14 residues. The CDR3 DNA is TGCGCCAGCAGCTTGGAACCGACAAGAGAGACCCAGTACTTC. Its translation: CASSLEPTRETQYF.

The chain employs TRBV5-1 and TRBJ2-6; 9 nucleotides line up with TRBD1. The CDR3 sequence is 16 residues long. CDR1 and CDR2 from the germline V gene are SGHRS and YFSETQ. V was clipped by 5 bases and J by 4 bases; unmatched bases: 7. CDR3 loop: CASRTTGGPGANVLTF. CDR3 nucleotide sequence: TGCGCCAGCAGAACGACAGGGGGGCCGGGGGCCAACGTCCTGACTTTC. Together with reference TRBV5-1 and TRBJ2-6, the CDR3 gives the full variable domain: KAGVTQTPRYLIKTRGQQVTLSCSPISGHRSVSWYQQTPGQGLQFLFEYFSETQRNKGNFPGRFSGRQFSNSRSEMNVSTLELGDSALYLCASRTTGGPGANVLTFGAGSRLTVL.

The chain joins TRBV2 to TRBJ1-6; TRBD1 matches at 8 bases. Germline lookup yields CDR1 SNHLY and CDR2 FYNNEI. V lost 6 bases, J lost 2 bases, and 6 bases stayed unmatched. The CDR3 has 16 amino acids. CDR3 amino acids: CASRKGQGAYNSPLHF. The CDR3 region has the DNA TGTGCCAGCAGGAAAGGACAGGGAGCCTATAATTCACCCCTCCACTTT.

This chain joins TRBV20-1 and TRBJ1-2, with D possibly being TRBD1 (6 bases). CDR1 and CDR2 (germline): DFQATT, SNEGSKA (reference sequence). The CDR3 spans 11 residues. Trimming left V 7 bases short and J 7 bases short, with 13 bases between. The CDR3 DNA reads as TGCAGTGAGGGGGGTAGATCTGGCTACACCTTC. Translation gives CSEGGRSGYTF.

The CDR3 is CASSFKGTGGIFF. The CDR3 DNA reads as TGTGCCAGCAGCTTCAAGGGAACAGGGGGCATATTCTTC. The chain recombines TRBV7-8 with TRBJ2-1; 9 positions agree with TRBD1. Germline CDR1 and CDR2: SGHVS and FQNEAQ. The CDR3 length is 13 residues. With 3 bases clipped from V and 16 bases from J, the junction kept 10 bases outside the gene matches.

The chain employs TRBV28 and TRBJ2-3; 7 nucleotides align to TRBD2. V gave up 7 bases and J gave up 2 bases; unmatched junction bases: 6. The CDR3 runs to 14 residues. Germline-derived CDR1 and CDR2 are MDHEN and SYDVKM. CDR3 in amino acids: CASNRGGHTDTQYF. CDR3 bases: TGTGCCAGCAACCGGGGAGGGCACACAGATACGCAGTATTTT.

This clone was recorded once. This chain connects TRBV28 to TRBJ1-1, with D tentatively TRBD1 (6 bases). Per the germline V gene, CDR1 is MDHEN and CDR2 is SYDVKM. The CDR3 is 14 residues long. The germline V and J ends were trimmed by 6 bases and 1 base, with 12 bases remaining between them. DNA of the CDR3: TGTGCCAGCAGGTCCACAGGGTCGAACACTGAAGCTTTCTTT. This gives the protein CASRSTGSNTEAFF.